The clone carrying this T cell receptor beta chain is labeled medium-sized. Its specificity is unknown. CDR1 is MNHNS, CDR2 SASEGT, per germline. The CDR3 length is 16 residues. V lost 7 bases to trimming and J lost 4 bases, with 19 bases between them. This sample stems from a study of liver allograft versus peripheral blood T cells. Looking at the study overall: Recipients' peripheral blood supplied the T cell receptor repertoires against which those in transplanted livers were compared. General observations from the study: Reportedly, liver allograft T cell receptor repertoires differed from peripheral blood ones.

MiXCR was run by TCRdb on the reads, yielding one entry per CDR3 protein. The sample lists 2,000 to 3,000 distinct CDR3 sequences, less than 20% occurring once. The rearrangement uses TRBV6-1 and TRBJ2-2; no firm D call. This clonotype originated in a human patient who had a liver transplant. The graft donor may account for some of the T cells. The CDR3 loop is CASNDGEQIVTGELFF. Written as DNA, the CDR3 is TGTGCCAGCAACGATGGGGAACAGATAGTCACCGGGGAGCTGTTTTTT.